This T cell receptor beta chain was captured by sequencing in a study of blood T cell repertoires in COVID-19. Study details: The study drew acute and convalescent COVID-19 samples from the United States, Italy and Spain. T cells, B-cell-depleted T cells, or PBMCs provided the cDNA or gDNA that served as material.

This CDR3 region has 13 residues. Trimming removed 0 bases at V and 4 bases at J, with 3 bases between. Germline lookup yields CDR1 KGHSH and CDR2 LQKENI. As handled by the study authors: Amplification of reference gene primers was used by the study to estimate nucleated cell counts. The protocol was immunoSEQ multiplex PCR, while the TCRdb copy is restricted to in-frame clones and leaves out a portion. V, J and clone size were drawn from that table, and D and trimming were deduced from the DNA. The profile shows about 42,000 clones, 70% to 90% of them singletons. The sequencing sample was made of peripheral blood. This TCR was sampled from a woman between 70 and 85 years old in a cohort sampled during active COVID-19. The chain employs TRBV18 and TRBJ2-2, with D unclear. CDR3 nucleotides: TGTGCCAGCTCACCACCTAGCACCGGGGAGCTGTTTTTT. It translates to CASSPPSTGELFF.